This section outlines one TCR beta chain sequence together with its context. The data stem from a study of cytomegalovirus exposure and HLA in healthy donors. Deletions cut 7 bases from V and 12 bases from J, with 13 bases between. The CDR3 runs 12 residues. Per germline, CDR1 MNHNS and CDR2 SASEGT. The primer mix had 60 Vbeta and 13 Jbeta primers. Clones were sequenced by immunoSEQ multiplex PCR, and TCRdb holds only the in-frame ones, with some missing. The repertoire holds about 180,000 clones, with around 77% as singletons. This chain connects TRBV6-1 to TRBJ2-6; D perhaps matches TRBD2 (6 bases). The clonotype was recovered from a man aged 60 to 69 in good health and CMV-seronegative. The specimen was PBMCs. In nucleotides, the CDR3 is TGTGCCAGCAATGCCCCCGGGGGCGTCCTGACTTTC. Its translation is CASNAPGGVLTF.